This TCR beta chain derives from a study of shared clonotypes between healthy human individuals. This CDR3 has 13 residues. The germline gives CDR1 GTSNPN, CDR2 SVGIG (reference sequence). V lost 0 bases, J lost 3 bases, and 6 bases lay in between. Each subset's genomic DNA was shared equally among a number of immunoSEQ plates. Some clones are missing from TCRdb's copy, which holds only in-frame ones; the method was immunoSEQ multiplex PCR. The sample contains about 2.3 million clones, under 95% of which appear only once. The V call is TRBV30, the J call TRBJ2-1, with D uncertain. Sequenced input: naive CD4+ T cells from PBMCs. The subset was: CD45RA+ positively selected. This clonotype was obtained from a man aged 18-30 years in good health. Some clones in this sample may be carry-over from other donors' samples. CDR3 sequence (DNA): TGTGCCTGGAGTGTGGATAGCTACAATGAGCAGTTCTTC. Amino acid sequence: CAWSVDSYNEQFF.